The clone carrying this TCR beta chain was seen a handful of times. The antigen remains unidentified. Unique molecular identifiers were incorporated during preparation of the TCRbeta library. TCRdb reprocessed the PCR reads via MiXCR and lists one record per CDR3 protein. There are about 580,000 distinct CDR3 sequences in the sample; 20% to 25% occur only once, and less than 15% lies in the top ten. The source of the sample is a study of T-cell reconstitution after alpha-beta-depleted transplantation in children. Findings of the study overall: As was reported, about two months after transplant, alpha-beta T cells came from several hundred expanded graft clones. From surviving recipient T cells and thymic progenitors came the high day-60 TCRbeta diversity observed in some patients. Fresh T-cell production supplied most of the T-cell counts and diversity seen one year after transplant.

The J segment lost 0 bases and the V segment lost 2 bases, leaving 11 bases of the junction unmatched. CDR1 is SQVTM and CDR2 is ANQGSEA in the germline V gene. This CDR3 region has 18 residues. This TCR came from a boy less than two years old who had a stem cell transplant for acute myeloid leukemia, so the T cells may come from the graft donor. Source: PBMCs, mostly from graft donor cells, taken 360 days after TCRalphabeta/CD19-depleted stem cell transplant. This chain links TRBV29-1 with TRBJ2-5; 11 bases agree with TRBD2. The CDR3 loop reads CSVERWLAGGPDQETQYF. The DNA of the CDR3 is TGCAGCGTTGAAAGATGGCTAGCGGGGGGCCCCGACCAAGAGACCCAGTACTTC.